These 3 T cell receptor beta chains were sequenced from one sample in a study of Graves' ophthalmopathy and Graves' hyperthyroidism. Amplification of the TCR beta CDR3 regions used RNA transcripts (as template). The first round was an RT-PCR with HTBI primers, and the second round was a multiplex PCR. Via MiXCR, TCRdb re-called the multiplex PCR reads, giving one row per CDR3 protein. The sample has about 16,000 distinct CDR3 sequences; 45% to 55% are singletons. Sequenced input: peripheral blood. These TCRs come from a woman in her thirties or forties with stable Graves' hyperthyroidism.

The V gene is TRBV9, the J gene TRBJ2-1; TRBD2 is a possible D gene (6 bases). The CDR3 runs 15 residues. With 3 bases removed from V and 8 bases from J, the gap between germline ends came to 18 bases. Germline-derived CDR1 and CDR2 are SGDLS and YYNGEE. The CDR3 loop is CASSENSGPGDEQFF. CDR3 DNA sequence: TGTGCCAGCAGCGAGAATAGCGGCCCCGGTGATGAGCAGTTCTTC. The full variable domain, rest sourced from reference TRBV9 and TRBJ2-1, is DSGVTQTPKHLITATGQRVTLRCSPRSGDLSVYWYQQSLDQGLQFLIQYYNGEERAKGNILERFSAQQFPDLHSELNLSSLELGDSALYFCASSENSGPGDEQFFGPGTRLTVL.

The V call is TRBV6-6, the J call TRBJ2-7, with 9 bases lining up with TRBD2. The CDR3 consists of 14 residues. Losses at the gene ends were 6 bases for V and 7 bases for J; bases not matched to a gene: 10. Germline assignment: CDR1 MNHNY and CDR2 SVGAGI (reference sequence). DNA of the CDR3: TGTGCCAGCAGCAACTTAGCGGGGGCGGGAGAGCAGTACTTC. It translates to CASSNLAGAGEQYF.

By proportion, this clonotype is medium-sized. The chain uses TRBV7-2 and TRBJ2-7; 9 bases agree with TRBD2. J was trimmed by 6 bases and V by 7 bases; bases with no gene match: 13. The germline CDR1 and CDR2 sequences are SGHTA and FQGNSA. The CDR3 loop spans 15 amino acids. The CDR3 sequence is CASTTTTSGWVEQYF. The CDR3 bases are TGTGCCAGCACCACAACGACTAGCGGTTGGGTCGAGCAGTACTTC.